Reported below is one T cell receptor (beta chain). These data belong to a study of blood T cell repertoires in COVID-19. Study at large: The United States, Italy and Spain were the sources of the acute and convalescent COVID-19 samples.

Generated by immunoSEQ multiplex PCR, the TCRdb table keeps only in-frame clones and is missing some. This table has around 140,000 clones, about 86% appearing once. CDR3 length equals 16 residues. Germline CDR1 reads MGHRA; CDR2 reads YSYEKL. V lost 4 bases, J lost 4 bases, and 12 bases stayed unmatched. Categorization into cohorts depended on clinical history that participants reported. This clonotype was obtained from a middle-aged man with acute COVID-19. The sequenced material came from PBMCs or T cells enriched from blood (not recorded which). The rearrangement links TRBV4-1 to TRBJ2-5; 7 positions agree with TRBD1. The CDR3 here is CASSPFEGAPPETQYF. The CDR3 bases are TGCGCCAGCAGCCCCTTTGAGGGGGCGCCCCCAGAGACCCAGTACTTC.